The 6 T cell receptor beta chains listed next were all sequenced from one sample in a study of blood T cell repertoires in COVID-19. Measured with immunoSEQ multiplex PCR; TCRdb has only the in-frame clones, and not every one. The table includes a few hundred thousand clones, about 80% detected once. What was sequenced was peripheral blood. These receptors were collected from an elderly woman with acute or convalescent COVID-19.

This CDR3 reads CASSSPSPSLFF. The CDR3 coding sequence is TGTGCCAGCAGCTCCCCTAGCCCCTCTCTGTTCTTC. The chain couples TRBV9 to TRBJ2-1, with D possibly TRBD2 on 5 matching bases. V was pared by 4 bases and J by 15 bases, with 17 bases between. The germline CDR1 and CDR2 sequences are SGDLS and YYNGEE. The CDR3 loop spans 12 amino acids.

The V gene is TRBV18, the J gene TRBJ1-2, with D hard to call. V lost 2 bases to trimming and J lost 6 bases, with 10 bases between them. The V gene's germline CDR1 is KGHSH and CDR2 LQKENI. The CDR3 extends over 13 amino acids. Here the CDR3 DNA reads TGTGCCAGCTCACCAGGGCAGAAGAATGGCTACACCTTC. This codes for CASSPGQKNGYTF.

The chain is built from TRBV6-2 or TRBV6-3 and TRBJ1-6; possibly TRBD1 for D (6 bases). V gave up 6 bases and J gave up 8 bases, with 17 bases separating them. Germline CDR1 and CDR2: MNHEY and SVGEGT. This CDR3 is 15 amino acids long. Here the CDR3 reads CASSLWTARDSPLHF. The CDR3 DNA reads TGTGCCAGCAGCCTCTGGACAGCTAGAGATTCACCCCTCCACTTT.

The chain employs TRBV7-8 and TRBJ1-3, with D maybe TRBD1 (6 bases). Germline V lookup: CDR1 SGHVS, CDR2 FQNEAQ. Trimming stripped 1 base from V and 0 bases from J, with 10 bases between. The length of the CDR3 is 16 residues. The CDR3 nucleotides read TGTGCCAGCAGCTTAGGGGACAACTACTCTGGAAACACCATATATTTT. It encodes CASSLGDNYSGNTIYF. Supplemented by reference TRBV7-8 and TRBJ1-3, the full variable domain reads GAGVSQSPRYKVAKRGQDVALRCDPISGHVSLFWYQQALGQGPEFLTYFQNEAQLDKSGLPSDRFFAERPEGSVSTLKIQRTQQEDSAVYLCASSLGDNYSGNTIYFGEGSWLTVV.

V is TRBV2 and J is TRBJ1-1, with 11 bases that match TRBD1. This CDR3 is 15 amino acids long. Germline V gene sequence: CDR1 SNHLY, CDR2 FYNNEI. Trimming took 7 bases from V and 4 from J; bases not matched to a gene: 8. CDR3 sequence reads: CASTPRGTGGTEAFF. CDR3 sequence (DNA): TGTGCCAGCACTCCCAGAGGGACAGGGGGCACTGAAGCTTTCTTT.

The chain uses TRBV6-2 or TRBV6-3 and TRBJ1-5, with 8 bases identical to TRBD1. The V gene's germline CDR1 is MNHEY and CDR2 SVGEGT. Germline trimming cut 7 bases from V and 4 bases from J; bases unmatched to any gene: 15. The CDR3 sequence is 17 residues long. Written as DNA, the CDR3 is TGTGCCAGCACCCCCCAGGGGGCGATCATGGGGAATCAGCCCCAGCATTTT. Protein: CASTPQGAIMGNQPQHF.